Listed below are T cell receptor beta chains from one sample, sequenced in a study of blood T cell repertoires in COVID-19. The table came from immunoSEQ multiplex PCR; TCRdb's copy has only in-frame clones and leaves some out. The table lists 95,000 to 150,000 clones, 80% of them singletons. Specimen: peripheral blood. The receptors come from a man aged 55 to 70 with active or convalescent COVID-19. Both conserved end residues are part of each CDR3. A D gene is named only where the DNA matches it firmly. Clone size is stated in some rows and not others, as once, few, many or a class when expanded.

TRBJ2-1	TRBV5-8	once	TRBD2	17	TGTGCCAGCAGCTCCCGGAAGCGGGAGGGGTCCTACAATGAGCAGTTCTTC	CASSSRKREGSYNEQFF
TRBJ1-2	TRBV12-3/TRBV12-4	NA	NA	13	TGTGCCAGCCGGGGGGGCGCGGACTATGGCTACACCTTC	CASRGGADYGYTF
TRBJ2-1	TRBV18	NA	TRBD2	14	TGTGCCAGCTCACTGGCCGGGACTAACAATGAGCAGTTCTTC	CASSLAGTNNEQFF
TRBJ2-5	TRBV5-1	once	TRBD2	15	TGCGCCAGCAGCTGGGGGAGTAGCGGGGAAGAGACCCAGTACTTC	CASSWGSSGEETQYF
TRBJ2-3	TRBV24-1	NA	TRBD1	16	TGTGCCACCAGTGACCCTGGGACAGGGAGCACAGATACGCAGTATTTT	CATSDPGTGSTDTQYF
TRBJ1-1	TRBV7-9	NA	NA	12	TGTGCCCCCCGGGGGGTGAACACTGAAGCTTTCTTT	CAPRGVNTEAFF
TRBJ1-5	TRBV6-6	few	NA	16	TGTGCCAGCAGTTACTCGACGGGAAGTGGCAATCAGCCCCAGCATTTT	CASSYSTGSGNQPQHF
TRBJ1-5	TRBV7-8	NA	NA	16	TGTGCCAGCAGCTTAGTCCCGTCAGGGTTCAATCAGCCCCAGCATTTT	CASSLVPSGFNQPQHF
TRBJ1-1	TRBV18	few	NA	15	TGTGCCAGCTCACCACAGGCCGGAGGGGACACTGAAGCTTTCTTT	CASSPQAGGDTEAFF
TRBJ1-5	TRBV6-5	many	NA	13	TGTGCCAGCTCCGAGCTAAGCAATCAGCCCCAGCATTTT	CASSELSNQPQHF
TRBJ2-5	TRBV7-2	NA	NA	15	TGTGCCAGCAGCGCCCCCGGGTCCGGACAAGAGACCCAGTACTTC	CASSAPGSGQETQYF
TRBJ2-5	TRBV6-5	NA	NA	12	TGTGCCAGCAGTTACCTAGGGGGGACCCAGTACTTC	CASSYLGGTQYF
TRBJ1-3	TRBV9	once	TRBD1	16	TGTGCCAGCAGCTCATCGGGACAGAACTCTGGAAACACCATATATTTT	CASSSSGQNSGNTIYF
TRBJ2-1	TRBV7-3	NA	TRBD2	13	TGTGCCAGCAGCCCATCCTCGGGGGGTGAGCAGTTCTTC	CASSPSSGGEQFF
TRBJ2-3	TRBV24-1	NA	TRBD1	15	TGTGCCACCAGTGATTCTACAGGGGCCACAGATACGCAGTATTTT	CATSDSTGATDTQYF
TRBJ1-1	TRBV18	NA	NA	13	TGTGCCAGCTCACCACAGGAGGCCACTGAAGCTTTCTTT	CASSPQEATEAFF
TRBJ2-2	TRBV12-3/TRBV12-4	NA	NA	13	TGTGCCAGCAGTTTCACAGGGCCCGGGGAGCTGTTTTTT	CASSFTGPGELFF
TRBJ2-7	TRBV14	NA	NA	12	TGTGCCAGCAGCCAAACGGCCTACGAGCAGTACTTC	CASSQTAYEQYF
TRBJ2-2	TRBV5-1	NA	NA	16	TGCGCCAGCAGCCCATCCCCGGGACTGCTGGGCGGGGAGCTGTTTTTT	CASSPSPGLLGGELFF